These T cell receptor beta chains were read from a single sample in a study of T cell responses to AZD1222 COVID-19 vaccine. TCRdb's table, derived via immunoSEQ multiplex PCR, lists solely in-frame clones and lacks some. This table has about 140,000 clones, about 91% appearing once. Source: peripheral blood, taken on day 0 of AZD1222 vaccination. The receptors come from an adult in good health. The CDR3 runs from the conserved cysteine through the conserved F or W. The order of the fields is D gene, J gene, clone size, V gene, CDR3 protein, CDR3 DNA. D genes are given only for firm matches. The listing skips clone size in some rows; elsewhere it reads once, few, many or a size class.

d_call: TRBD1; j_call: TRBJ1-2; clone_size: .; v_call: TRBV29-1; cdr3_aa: CSVPAGGYGYTF; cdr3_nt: TGCAGCGTTCCGGCAGGGGGCTATGGCTACACCTTC
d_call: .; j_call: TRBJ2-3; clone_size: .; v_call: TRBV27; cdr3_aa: CASSLPPRGQADTQYF; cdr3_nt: TGTGCCAGCAGTTTGCCCCCCCGGGGGCAAGCAGATACGCAGTATTTT
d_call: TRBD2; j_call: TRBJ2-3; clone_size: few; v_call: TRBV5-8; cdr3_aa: CASRLRGGRPVDTQYF; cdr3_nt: TGTGCCAGCAGACTCCGGGGGGGGCGCCCCGTAGATACGCAGTATTTT
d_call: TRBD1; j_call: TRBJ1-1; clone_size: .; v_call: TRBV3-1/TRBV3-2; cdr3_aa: CASSLGQASLEAFF; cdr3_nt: TGTGCCAGCAGCCTTGGACAGGCTAGCCTTGAAGCTTTCTTT
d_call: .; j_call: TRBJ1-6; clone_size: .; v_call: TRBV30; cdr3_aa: CAWMDWDGAPLHF; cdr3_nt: TGTGCCTGGATGGACTGGGACGGGGCACCCCTCCACTTT
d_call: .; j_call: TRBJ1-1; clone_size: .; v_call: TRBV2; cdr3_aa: CASSEGRQTEAFF; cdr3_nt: TGTGCCAGCAGTGAGGGCAGGCAGACTGAAGCTTTCTTT
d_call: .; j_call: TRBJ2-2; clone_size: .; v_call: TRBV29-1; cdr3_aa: CSARVGLANTGELFF; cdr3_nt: TGCAGCGCCCGGGTGGGGCTCGCGAACACCGGGGAGCTGTTTTTT
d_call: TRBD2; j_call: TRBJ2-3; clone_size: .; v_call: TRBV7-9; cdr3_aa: CASSLTTSGGPLRTDTQYF; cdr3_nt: TGTGCCAGCAGCCTAACTACTAGCGGGGGTCCTTTACGCACAGATACGCAGTATTTT
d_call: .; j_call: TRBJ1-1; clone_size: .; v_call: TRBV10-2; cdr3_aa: CASRARDEAFF; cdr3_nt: TGCGCCAGCAGAGCCCGGGACGAAGCTTTCTTT
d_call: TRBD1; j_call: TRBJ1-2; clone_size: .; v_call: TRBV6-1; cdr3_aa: CASSNRQGRDYGYTF; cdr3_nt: TGTGCCAGCAGTAACCGACAGGGAAGGGACTATGGCTACACCTTC
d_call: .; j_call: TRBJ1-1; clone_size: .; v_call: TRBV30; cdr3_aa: CAWSASLVSSEAFF; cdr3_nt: TGTGCCTGGAGTGCAAGTTTGGTGTCCTCTGAAGCTTTCTTT
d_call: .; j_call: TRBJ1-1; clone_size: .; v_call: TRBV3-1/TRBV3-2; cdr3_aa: CASSQERGRGAFF; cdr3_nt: TGTGCCAGCAGCCAAGAACGGGGGCGGGGAGCTTTCTTT
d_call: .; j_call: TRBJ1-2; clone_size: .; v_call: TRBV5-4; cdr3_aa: CASSLAGPNYGYTF; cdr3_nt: TGTGCCAGCAGCTTAGCAGGGCCTAACTATGGCTACACCTTC
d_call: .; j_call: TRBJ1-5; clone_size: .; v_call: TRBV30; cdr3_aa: CAWSVGGNQPQHF; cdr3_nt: TGTGCCTGGAGTGTAGGGGGAAATCAGCCCCAGCATTTT
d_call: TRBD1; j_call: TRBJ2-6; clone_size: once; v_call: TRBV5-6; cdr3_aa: CASSETGDLSNVLTF; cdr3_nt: TGTGCCAGCAGCGAGACAGGGGACCTTTCCAACGTCCTGACTTTC
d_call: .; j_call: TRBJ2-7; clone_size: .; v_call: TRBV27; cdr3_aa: CASSFGLGVYEQYF; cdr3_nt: TGTGCCAGCAGTTTTGGATTAGGGGTCTACGAGCAGTACTTC
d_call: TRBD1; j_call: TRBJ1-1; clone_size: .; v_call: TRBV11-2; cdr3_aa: CASSPLDRVNTEAFF; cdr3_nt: TGTGCCAGCAGCCCCTTGGACAGGGTGAACACTGAAGCTTTCTTT
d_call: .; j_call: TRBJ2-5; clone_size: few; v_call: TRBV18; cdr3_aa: CASSPPGGIETQYF; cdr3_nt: TGTGCCAGCTCACCACCCGGGGGAATCGAGACCCAGTACTTC
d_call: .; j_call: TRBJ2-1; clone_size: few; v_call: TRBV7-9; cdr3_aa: CASSLAPPSYNEQFF; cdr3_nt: TGTGCCAGCAGCTTAGCCCCGCCCTCCTACAATGAGCAGTTCTTC
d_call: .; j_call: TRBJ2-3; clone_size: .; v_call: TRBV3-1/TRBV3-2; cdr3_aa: CASSDITGRRTDTQYF; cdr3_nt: TGTGCCAGCAGCGATATAACGGGACGACGCACAGATACGCAGTATTTT
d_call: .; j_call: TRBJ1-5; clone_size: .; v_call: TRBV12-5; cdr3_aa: CASGLRREPQHF; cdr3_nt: TGTGCTAGTGGTTTGAGGCGGGAGCCCCAGCATTTT
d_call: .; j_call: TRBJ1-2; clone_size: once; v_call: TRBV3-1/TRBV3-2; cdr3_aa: CASSQNGMVNYGYTF; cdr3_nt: TGTGCCAGCAGCCAAAACGGGATGGTTAACTATGGCTACACCTTC
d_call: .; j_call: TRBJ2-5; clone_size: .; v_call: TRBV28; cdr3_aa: CASRDSLQETQYF; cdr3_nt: TGTGCCAGCAGGGACAGCCTACAAGAGACCCAGTACTTC
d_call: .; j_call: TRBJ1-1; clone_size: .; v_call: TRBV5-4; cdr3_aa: CASSLVEVPGTEAFF; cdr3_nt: TGTGCCAGCAGCCTGGTTGAGGTTCCGGGGACTGAAGCTTTCTTT
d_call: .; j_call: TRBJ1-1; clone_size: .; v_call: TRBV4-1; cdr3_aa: CASSQEKGYTEAFF; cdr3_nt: TGCGCCAGCAGCCAAGAGAAGGGATACACTGAAGCTTTCTTT
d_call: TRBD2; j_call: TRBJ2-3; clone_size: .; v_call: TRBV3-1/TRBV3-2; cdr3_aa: CASSQGTSGTDTQYF; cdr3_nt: TGTGCCAGCAGCCAAGGTACTAGCGGCACAGATACGCAGTATTTT
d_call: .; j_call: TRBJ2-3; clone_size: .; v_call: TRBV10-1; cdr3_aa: CASSDAGSSTDTQYF; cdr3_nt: TGCGCCAGCAGCGATGCAGGGAGTAGCACAGATACGCAGTATTTT
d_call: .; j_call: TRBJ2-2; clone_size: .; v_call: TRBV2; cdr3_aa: CASSEWYTGWAGELFF; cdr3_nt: TGTGCCAGCAGTGAATGGTACACGGGTTGGGCCGGGGAGCTGTTTTTT
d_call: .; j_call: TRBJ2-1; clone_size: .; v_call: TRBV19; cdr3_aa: CASRDTGTRTANEQFF; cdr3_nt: TGTGCCAGTAGGGACACCGGGACAAGGACGGCCAATGAGCAGTTCTTC
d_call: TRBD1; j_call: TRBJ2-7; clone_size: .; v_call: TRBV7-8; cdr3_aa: CASSSGDRAHEQYF; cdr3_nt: TGTGCCAGCAGCTCCGGGGACAGGGCCCACGAGCAGTACTTC
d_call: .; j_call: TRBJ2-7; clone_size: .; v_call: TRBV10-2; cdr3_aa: CASSEDGRAGYEQYF; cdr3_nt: TGCGCCAGCAGTGAGGACGGGCGAGCGGGCTACGAGCAGTACTTC